These T cell receptor beta chains were read from a single sample in a study of blood T cell repertoires in COVID-19. The data were produced by immunoSEQ multiplex PCR, yet TCRdb's version contains in-frame clones alone and is incomplete. The profile shows 60,000 to 65,000 clones, under 85% of them singletons. The source material was peripheral blood. These receptors were taken from a woman aged 80 or over with acute or convalescent COVID-19. CDR3s leave out the opening cysteine and the closing phenylalanine or tryptophan. D genes are given only for firm matches.

j_call d_call v_call cdr3_aa
TRBJ2-7 TRBD1 TRBV18 ASSPGQDEQY
TRBJ2-5 TRBD1 TRBV18 ASSPGQGQTQY
TRBJ1-5 NA TRBV19 ASSIGGGFNQPQH
TRBJ2-3 NA TRBV6-8 ASSYASAGDTQY
TRBJ2-7 TRBD1 TRBV7-8 ASSLQPGQGWSEQY
TRBJ2-1 NA TRBV27 ASRGGNEQF
TRBJ1-5 NA TRBV19 ASSTYDRANQPQH
TRBJ2-2 NA TRBV21-1 ASSKGGGWSPGELF
TRBJ2-7 NA TRBV6-5 ATSSGGRSYEQY
TRBJ2-5 TRBD2 TRBV28 ASSRGTSGSGLETQY
TRBJ2-2 NA TRBV5-1 ASSPSGRNTGELF
TRBJ2-3 TRBD2 TRBV28 ASSLGTSGRAPKQY
TRBJ2-5 NA TRBV25-1 ASSNFGSQETQY
TRBJ1-2 NA TRBV4-1 ASSQIQSLYGYT
TRBJ2-7 TRBD1 TRBV7-6 ASSLTSDRENEQY